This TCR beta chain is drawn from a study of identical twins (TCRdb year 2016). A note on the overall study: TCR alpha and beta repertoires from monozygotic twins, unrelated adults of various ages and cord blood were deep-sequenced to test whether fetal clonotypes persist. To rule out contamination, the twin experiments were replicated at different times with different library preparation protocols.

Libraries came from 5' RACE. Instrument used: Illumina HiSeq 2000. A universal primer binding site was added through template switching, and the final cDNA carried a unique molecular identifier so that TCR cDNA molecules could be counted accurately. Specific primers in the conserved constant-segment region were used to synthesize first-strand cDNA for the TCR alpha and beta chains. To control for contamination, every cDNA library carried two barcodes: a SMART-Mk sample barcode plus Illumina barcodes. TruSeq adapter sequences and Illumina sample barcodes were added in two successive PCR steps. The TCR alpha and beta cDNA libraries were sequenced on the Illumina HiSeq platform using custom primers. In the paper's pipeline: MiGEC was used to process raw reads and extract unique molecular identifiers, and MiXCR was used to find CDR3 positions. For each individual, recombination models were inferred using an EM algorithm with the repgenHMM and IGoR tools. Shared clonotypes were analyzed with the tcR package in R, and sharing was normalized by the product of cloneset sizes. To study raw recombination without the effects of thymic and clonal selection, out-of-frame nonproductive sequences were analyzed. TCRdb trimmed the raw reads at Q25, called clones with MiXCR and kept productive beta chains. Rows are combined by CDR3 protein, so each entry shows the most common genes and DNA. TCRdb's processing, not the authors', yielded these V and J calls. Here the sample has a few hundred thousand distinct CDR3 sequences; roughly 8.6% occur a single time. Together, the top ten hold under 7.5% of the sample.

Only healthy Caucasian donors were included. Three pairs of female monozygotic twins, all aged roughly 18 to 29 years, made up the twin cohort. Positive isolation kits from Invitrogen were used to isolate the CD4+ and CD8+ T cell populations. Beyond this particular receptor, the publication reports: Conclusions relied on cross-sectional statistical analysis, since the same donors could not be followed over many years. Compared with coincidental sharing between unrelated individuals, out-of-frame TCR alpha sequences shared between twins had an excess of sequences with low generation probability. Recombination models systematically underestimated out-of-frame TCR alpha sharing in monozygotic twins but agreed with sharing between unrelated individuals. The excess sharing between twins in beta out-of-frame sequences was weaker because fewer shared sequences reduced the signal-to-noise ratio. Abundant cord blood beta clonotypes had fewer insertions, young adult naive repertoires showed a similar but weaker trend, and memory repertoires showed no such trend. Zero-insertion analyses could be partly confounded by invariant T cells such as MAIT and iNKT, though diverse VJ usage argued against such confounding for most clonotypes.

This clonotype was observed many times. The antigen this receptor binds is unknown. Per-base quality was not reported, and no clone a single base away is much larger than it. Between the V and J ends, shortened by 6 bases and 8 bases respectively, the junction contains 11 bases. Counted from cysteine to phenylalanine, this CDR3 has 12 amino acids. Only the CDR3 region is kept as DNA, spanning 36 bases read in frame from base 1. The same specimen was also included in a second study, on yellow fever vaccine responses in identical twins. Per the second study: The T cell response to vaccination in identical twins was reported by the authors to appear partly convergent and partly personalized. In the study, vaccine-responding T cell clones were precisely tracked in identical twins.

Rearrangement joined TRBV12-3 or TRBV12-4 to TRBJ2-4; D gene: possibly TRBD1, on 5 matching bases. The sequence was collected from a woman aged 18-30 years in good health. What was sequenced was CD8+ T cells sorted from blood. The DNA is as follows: TGTGCCAGCAGCTTGGACACGTACATTCAGTACTTC. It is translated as CASSLDTYIQYF.